The clone carrying this TCR beta chain was detected only once. This entry belongs to a study of T cell responses to AZD1222 COVID-19 vaccine. Produced via immunoSEQ multiplex PCR; TCRdb's table is partial and in-frame only. The table records more than 95,000 clones, around 89% of them present only once. This CDR3 is built from 13 residues. V gave up 5 bases and J gave up 6 bases, with 12 bases separating them. CDR1 is MNHEY and CDR2 is SVGAGI in the germline V gene. The sequence was collected from an adult who received the AZD1222 COVID-19 vaccine. V gene TRBV6-5 combines with J gene TRBJ2-3; D not certain. The specimen comprised peripheral blood, sampled 28 days after the second AZD1222 dose. CDR3 sequence: CASSPSAGDTQYF. The CDR3 DNA follows: TGTGCCAGCAGTCCCTCTGCCGGGGATACGCAGTATTTT.